This T cell receptor beta chain originates from a study of cytomegalovirus exposure and HLA in healthy donors. The CDR3 loop spans 16 amino acids. The germline CDR1 and CDR2 sequences are LNHDA and SQIVND (reference sequence). V shed 3 bases, J shed 3 bases, and the junction held 9 bases outside the gene matches. This clone came up a few times. Its specificity is not known. Primers included in the PCR were 60 Vbeta and 13 Jbeta primers. Sequencing used immunoSEQ multiplex PCR; TCRdb keeps in-frame clones, though not all of them. Seen here are 140,000 or so clones, approximately 9% observed once, and the top ten hold 1.5% to 2%. Study outcomes and limitations: In a later analysis, DRB1 alleles had the most associated TCRs; HLA-C alleles the fewest. Most TCR beta V segments were productive about 87% or about 30% of the time in an earlier analysis. According to a later analysis, donors in an Asian-associated ancestry cluster reportedly had fewer N-insertions than the 666-donor mean.

The specimen was PBMCs. V is TRBV19 and J is TRBJ1-2; 8 bases are a match to TRBD1. The sequence was obtained from a male donor in good health and CMV-seronegative. Here the CDR3 reads CASSIFLTGQDYGYTF. CDR3 DNA sequence: TGTGCCAGTAGTATCTTCCTAACGGGACAGGACTATGGCTACACCTTC.